The present T cell receptor (beta chain) was sequenced within a study of T-cell memory formation after mild COVID-19. TCRalpha and TCRbeta libraries used 5'RACE with constant-segment primers and UMIs. In TCRdb, the 5' RACE reads were re-called with MiXCR into one record per CDR3 protein. The data contain hundreds of thousands of distinct CDR3 sequences, more than 20% of them singletons. This clonotype was counted only a few times. The antigen is undetermined. Study-level points and caveats: That cross-reactive memory joined was suggested by some responding clones appearing in pre-infection memory. Most CD4+ clones that shrank were in CM and EM, while CD8+ ones turned up in EMRA. There was a balanced CD4/CD8 profile in clones contracting day 15 to 85, and later expanders leaned CD4+.

Germline CDR1 KGHDR, CDR2 SFDVKD. The ends were cut back, 6 bases at V and 1 base at J, with 0 bases in the middle. The CDR3 extends over 12 amino acids. Sequencing was performed on PBMCs or a T cell subset sorted from them (not recorded which). The V and J genes are TRBV24-1 and TRBJ2-6; D gene unclear. The receptor was isolated from an adult woman who had mild COVID-19 (a few samples of this study predate the infection). Cell type and time point are not known. CDR3 in amino acids: CATSSGANVLTF. The CDR3 bases are TGTGCCACCAGTTCTGGGGCCAACGTCCTGACTTTC.